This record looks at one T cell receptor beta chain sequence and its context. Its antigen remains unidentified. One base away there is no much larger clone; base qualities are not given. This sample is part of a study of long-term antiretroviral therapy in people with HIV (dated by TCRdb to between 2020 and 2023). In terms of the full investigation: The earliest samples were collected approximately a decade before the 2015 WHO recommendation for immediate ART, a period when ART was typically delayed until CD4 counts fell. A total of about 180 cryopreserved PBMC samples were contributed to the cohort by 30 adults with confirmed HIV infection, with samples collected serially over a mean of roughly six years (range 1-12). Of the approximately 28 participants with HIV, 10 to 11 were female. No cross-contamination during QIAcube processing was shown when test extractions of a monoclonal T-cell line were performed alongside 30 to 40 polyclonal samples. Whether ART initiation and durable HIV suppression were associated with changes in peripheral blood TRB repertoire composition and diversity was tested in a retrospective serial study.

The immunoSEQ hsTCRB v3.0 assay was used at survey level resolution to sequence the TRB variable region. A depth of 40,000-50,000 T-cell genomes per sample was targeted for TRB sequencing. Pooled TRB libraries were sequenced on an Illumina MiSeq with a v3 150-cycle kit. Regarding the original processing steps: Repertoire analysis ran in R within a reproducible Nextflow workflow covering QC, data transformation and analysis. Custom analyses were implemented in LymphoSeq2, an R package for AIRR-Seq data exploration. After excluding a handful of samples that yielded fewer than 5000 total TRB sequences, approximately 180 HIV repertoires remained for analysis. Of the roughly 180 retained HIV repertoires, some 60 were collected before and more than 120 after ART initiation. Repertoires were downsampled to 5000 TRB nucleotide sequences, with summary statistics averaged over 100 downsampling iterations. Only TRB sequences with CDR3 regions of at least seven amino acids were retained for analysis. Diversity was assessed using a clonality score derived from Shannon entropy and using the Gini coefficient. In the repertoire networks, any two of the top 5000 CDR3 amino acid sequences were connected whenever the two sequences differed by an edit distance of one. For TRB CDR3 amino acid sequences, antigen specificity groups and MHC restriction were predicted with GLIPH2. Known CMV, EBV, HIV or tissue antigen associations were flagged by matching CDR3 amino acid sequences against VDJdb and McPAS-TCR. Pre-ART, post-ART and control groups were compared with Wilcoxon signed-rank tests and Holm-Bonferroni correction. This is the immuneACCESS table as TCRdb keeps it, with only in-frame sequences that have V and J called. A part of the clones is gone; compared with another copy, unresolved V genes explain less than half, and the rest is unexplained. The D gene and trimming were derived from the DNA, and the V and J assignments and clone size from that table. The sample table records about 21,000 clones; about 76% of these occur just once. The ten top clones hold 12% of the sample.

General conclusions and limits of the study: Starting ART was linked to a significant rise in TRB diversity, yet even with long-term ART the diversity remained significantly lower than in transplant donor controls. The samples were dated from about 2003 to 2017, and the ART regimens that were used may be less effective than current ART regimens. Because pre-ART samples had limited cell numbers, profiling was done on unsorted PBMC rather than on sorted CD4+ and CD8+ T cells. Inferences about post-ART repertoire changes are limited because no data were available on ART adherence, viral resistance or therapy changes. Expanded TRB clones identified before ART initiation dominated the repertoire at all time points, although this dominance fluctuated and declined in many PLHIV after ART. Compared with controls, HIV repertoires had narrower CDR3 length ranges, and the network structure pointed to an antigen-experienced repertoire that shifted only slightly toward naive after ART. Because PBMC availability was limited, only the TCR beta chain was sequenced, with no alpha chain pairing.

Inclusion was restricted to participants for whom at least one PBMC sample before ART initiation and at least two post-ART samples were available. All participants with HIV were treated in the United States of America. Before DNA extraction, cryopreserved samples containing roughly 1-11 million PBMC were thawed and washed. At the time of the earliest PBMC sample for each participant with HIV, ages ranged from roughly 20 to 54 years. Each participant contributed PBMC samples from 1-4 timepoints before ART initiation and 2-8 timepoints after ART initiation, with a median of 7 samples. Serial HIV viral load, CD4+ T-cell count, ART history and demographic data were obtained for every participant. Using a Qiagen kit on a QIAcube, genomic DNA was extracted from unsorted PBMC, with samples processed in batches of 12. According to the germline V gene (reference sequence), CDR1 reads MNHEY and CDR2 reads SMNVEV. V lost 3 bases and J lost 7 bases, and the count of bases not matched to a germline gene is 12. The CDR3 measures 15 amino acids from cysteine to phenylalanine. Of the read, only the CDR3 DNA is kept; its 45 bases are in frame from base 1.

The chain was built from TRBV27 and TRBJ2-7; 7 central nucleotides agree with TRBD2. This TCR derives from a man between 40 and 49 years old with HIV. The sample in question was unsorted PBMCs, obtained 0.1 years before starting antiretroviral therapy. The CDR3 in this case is CASSLGGTIPREQYF. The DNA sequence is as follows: TGTGCCAGCAGTTTGGGGGGGACCATCCCAAGGGAGCAGTACTTC.